The 26 T cell receptor beta chains below were found in one sample sequenced in a study of control samples from healthy donors and cancer patients. Profiling relied on immunoSEQ multiplex PCR, and the TCRdb table lists in-frame clones only, not all of them. The profile covers under 150,000 clones, with roughly 90% appearing a single time and around 4.6% taken by the ten largest. Sequencing was done on a sample of blood. The source of these receptors is a man younger than 40 in good health.

The V call is TRBV7-8, the J call TRBJ2-7; no firm D call. Germline V lookup: CDR1 SGHVS, CDR2 FQNEAQ. The CDR3 runs to 16 residues. V lost 5 bases, J lost 2 bases, and 19 bases lay in between. CDR3 residues: CASSAIPGQRTYEQYF. The CDR3 DNA is TGTGCCAGCAGCGCTATCCCGGGCCAAAGGACCTACGAGCAGTACTTC.

CDR3 bases: TGTGCCAGCTCACCACAAACACTGGGAGGGAGAGAAACTGAAGCTTTCTTT. It translates to CASSPQTLGGRETEAFF. The chain is built from TRBV18 and TRBJ1-1; D gene ambiguous. The V and J ends lost 1 base and 5 bases respectively, with 20 bases between them. Germline CDR1 reads KGHSH; CDR2 reads LQKENI. CDR3 length: 17 amino acids.

The rearrangement links TRBV18 to TRBJ1-4; perhaps TRBD1 as D (5 bases). Trimming pared 2 bases from V and 2 bases from J, leaving 12 bases between. Germline CDR1 KGHSH, CDR2 LQKENI. CDR3 size: 16 residues. CDR3 nucleotides: TGTGCCAGCTCACCAGACCAATCAGGGACTAATGAAAAACTGTTTTTT. Translating it yields CASSPDQSGTNEKLFF.

This chain connects TRBV5-6 to TRBJ1-1, with D perhaps TRBD1 (6 bases). The CDR3 is 13 residues long. V lost 1 base and J 7 bases, leaving 11 bases between the germline ends. Germline assignment: CDR1 SGHDT and CDR2 YYEEEE. The CDR3 is CASSLTGIIEAFF. The CDR3 nucleotides are TGTGCCAGCAGCTTGACAGGGATTATTGAAGCTTTCTTT.

The chain uses TRBV10-3 and TRBJ2-1, with TRBD2 matching 7 bases. Trimming at V came to 2 bases and at J to 2 bases, leaving 12 bases not matched to a gene. CDR1 and CDR2 (germline): ENHRY, SYGVKD. The length of the CDR3 is 18 residues. For the CDR3, the DNA is TGTGCCATCAGTGAGACGGCGACTAGCCTCTACCCCTACAATGAGCAGTTCTTC. It yields the protein CAISETATSLYPYNEQFF.

This rearrangement joins TRBV30 to TRBJ2-1; D not certain. CDR3 length: 14 amino acids. Germline CDR1 is GTSNPN and CDR2 is SVGIG (reference sequence). V was shortened by 3 bases and J by 3 bases, with 12 bases between the two germline ends. The CDR3 loop reads CAWSDISHYNEQFF. The CDR3 bases are TGTGCCTGGAGCGACATCTCCCACTACAATGAGCAGTTCTTC. The variable domain in full, with the rest retrieved from reference TRBV30 and TRBJ2-1, is SQTIHQWPATLVQPVGSPLSLECTVEGTSNPNLYWYRQAAGRGLQLLFYSVGIGQISSEVPQNLSASRPQDRQFILSSKKLLLSDSGFYLCAWSDISHYNEQFFGPGTRLTVL.

The chain has TRBV18 and TRBJ2-3; D is unclear. CDR1 and CDR2 (germline): KGHSH, LQKENI. The CDR3 spans 16 residues. V dropped 3 bases and J dropped 0 bases, with 13 bases sitting between them. The CDR3 region is CASSPMGQTSTDTQYF. DNA for the CDR3: TGTGCCAGCTCACCTATGGGCCAGACTAGCACAGATACGCAGTATTTT.

The V gene is TRBV19, the J gene TRBJ2-3, with D maybe TRBD1 (5 bases). Germline loops: CDR1 LNHDA, CDR2 SQIVND (reference sequence). V was clipped by 5 bases and J by 2 bases, with 11 bases between them. There are 14 residues in the CDR3. The CDR3 sequence is CASSPGHPTDTQYF. In DNA, the CDR3 is TGTGCCAGTAGTCCCGGACACCCCACAGATACGCAGTATTTT.

V usage is TRBV20-1 and J usage is TRBJ2-7, with a possible D match to TRBD1 (6 bases). Germline values: CDR1 DFQATT, CDR2 SNEGSKA (reference sequence). There are 14 residues in the CDR3. Trimming took off 3 bases at V and 5 bases at J, with 17 bases between the two ends. The CDR3 is CSASSTGRVNEQYF. The CDR3 nucleotides read TGCAGTGCTAGTTCAACAGGGCGAGTGAACGAGCAGTACTTC.

V gene TRBV2 combines with J gene TRBJ2-5; D is uncertain. Germline V lookup: CDR1 SNHLY, CDR2 FYNNEI. This CDR3 is built from 12 residues. Deletions cut 6 bases from V and 4 bases from J, with 9 bases between. As DNA, the CDR3 is TGTGCCAGCAGACTCGATGGAGAGACCCAGTACTTC. It is translated as CASRLDGETQYF.

In this sample, this clone turned up once. The chain joins TRBV7-2 to TRBJ2-1; D is unclear. Looked up from germline, CDR1 is SGHTA and CDR2 is FQGNSA. This CDR3 comprises 12 residues. Trimming took 0 bases from V and 8 from J, leaving 5 bases between them. CDR3 residues: CASSLARHEQFF. The CDR3 DNA reads as TGTGCCAGCAGCTTAGCTAGGCATGAGCAGTTCTTC.

Only one count was recorded for this clone. The rearrangement joins TRBV5-8 to TRBJ1-5; D remains ambiguous. This CDR3 is built from 14 residues. Between the trimmed V and J ends, which lost 2 bases and 8 bases, there was a span of 14 bases. From germline, CDR1 is SGHTS and CDR2 YDEGEE. Written as DNA, the CDR3 is TGTGCCAGCAGCTTAGGCCACGGGAGTGAGCCCCAGCATTTT. Translation: CASSLGHGSEPQHF.

This sequence joins TRBV19 and TRBJ2-7, with D uncertain. The CDR3 is 15 amino acids. V dropped 3 bases and J dropped 2 bases, with 14 bases sitting between them. CDR1 and CDR2 (germline): LNHDA, SQIVND (reference sequence). In DNA form, the CDR3 reads TGTGCCAGTAGTATGAAGGGCAGCACGACCTACGAGCAGTACTTC. Protein product: CASSMKGSTTYEQYF. Full variable domain (remainder filled in from reference TRBV19 and TRBJ2-7): DGGITQSPKYLFRKEGQNVTLSCEQNLNHDAMYWYRQDPGQGLRLIYYSQIVNDFQKGDIAEGYSVSREKKESFPLTVTSAQKNPTAFYLCASSMKGSTTYEQYFGPGTRLTVT.

The chain is built from TRBV29-1 and TRBJ1-1; TRBD1 aligns across 8 bases. CDR3 length equals 14 residues. Germline CDR1 is SQVTM and CDR2 is ANQGSEA. The trim removed 0 bases at V and 5 bases at J, leaving 5 bases unmatched. The CDR3 region has the DNA TGCAGCGTTGAAGATCAGGGGGCTGGGACTGAAGCTTTCTTT. Protein product: CSVEDQGAGTEAFF.

The chain combines TRBV20-1 with TRBJ1-3; D not certain. CDR3 length: 15 amino acids. Germline lookup yields CDR1 DFQATT and CDR2 SNEGSKA (reference sequence). V was pared by 3 bases and J by 0 bases, with 12 bases between. The CDR3 coding sequence is TGCAGTGCTAGTGGGGAACCCTTCTCTGGAAACACCATATATTTT. Its translation: CSASGEPFSGNTIYF.

The gene calls are TRBV19 and TRBJ2-7, with 9 bases aligning to TRBD1. The CDR3 contains 14 residues. Germline CDR1 reads LNHDA; CDR2 reads SQIVND (reference sequence). J was trimmed by 7 bases and V by 6 bases; bases with no gene match: 10. In nucleotides, the CDR3 is TGTGCCAGTAGCCCCGGGACAGGGCAACTAGAGCAGTACTTC. It translates to CASSPGTGQLEQYF.

The chain employs TRBV2 and TRBJ2-5; TRBD2 agrees at 12 bases. The CDR3 is 15 amino acids. Germline-derived CDR1 and CDR2 are SNHLY and FYNNEI. With V trimmed by 8 bases and J by 5 bases, 9 bases remained unmatched. CDR3 loop: CASQASGGAGETQYF. The CDR3 DNA reads TGTGCCAGCCAGGCTAGCGGGGGGGCCGGGGAGACCCAGTACTTC.

The V and J genes are TRBV6-5 and TRBJ1-2; no definite D call. V lost 8 bases, J lost 8 bases, and 12 bases lay in between. The CDR3 spans 11 residues. The V gene's germline CDR1 is MNHEY and CDR2 SVGAGI. DNA for the CDR3: TGTGCCAGCGCCGGGCCGAGCGGCTACACCTTC. Translation: CASAGPSGYTF.

This chain joins TRBV9 and TRBJ2-5; 9 bases are a match to TRBD2. Germline trimming cut 4 bases from V and 5 bases from J; bases unmatched to any gene: 12. Germline V CDR1 and CDR2: SGDLS, YYNGEE. The CDR3 loop spans 16 amino acids. For the CDR3, the DNA is TGTGCCAGCAGCCCGAGCATCCGGACTAGCGTTGAGACCCAGTACTTC. It codes for CASSPSIRTSVETQYF.

This rearrangement joins TRBV25-1 to TRBJ1-1; 7 nucleotides match TRBD1. CDR1 MGHDK and CDR2 SYGVNS come from the germline V gene. The V segment lost 8 bases and the J segment 2 bases; nucleotides outside the gene matches: 8. The CDR3 has 14 amino acids. The CDR3: CASGGTVRNTEAFF. The CDR3 DNA is TGTGCCAGCGGGGGGACAGTCCGTAACACTGAAGCTTTCTTT.

The chain is built from TRBV13 and TRBJ2-2; D is ambiguous. Trimming took 0 bases from V and 1 from J, leaving 6 bases between them. Germline lookup yields CDR1 PRHDT and CDR2 FYEKMQ (reference sequence). The CDR3 has 15 amino acids. The CDR3 loop is CASSLGYGNTGELFF. CDR3 nucleotide sequence: TGTGCCAGCAGCTTAGGCTATGGGAACACCGGGGAGCTGTTTTTT.

The V call is TRBV6-2 or TRBV6-3, the J call TRBJ1-2; D gene ambiguous. This CDR3 is 16 amino acids long. Germline V gene lookup returns CDR1 MNHEY and CDR2 SVGEGT. V shed 3 bases and J shed 7 bases, with 21 bases lying between them. CDR3 in amino acids: CASSYSSPGGLRGYTF. DNA for the CDR3: TGTGCCAGCAGTTATTCAAGTCCCGGTGGGCTCCGTGGCTACACCTTC.

The rearrangement links TRBV4-1 to TRBJ2-7; TRBD1 matches 8 bases. V gave up 2 bases and J gave up 0 bases; unmatched junction bases: 6. CDR3 length: 16 residues. Germline CDR1 MGHRA, CDR2 YSYEKL. The CDR3 here is CASSQRTGPSSYEQYF. For the CDR3, the DNA is TGCGCCAGCAGCCAAAGGACAGGGCCAAGCTCCTACGAGCAGTACTTC.

The CDR3, as DNA: TGTGCCAGCAGTTACTCTTTCGAGGGTTGGTCCTACGAGCAGTACTTC. This translates into CASSYSFEGWSYEQYF. This sequence joins TRBV28 and TRBJ2-7, with TRBD2 as a possible D gene (5 bases). Trimming left V 4 bases short and J 1 base short, with 17 bases between. Per the germline V gene, CDR1 is MDHEN and CDR2 is SYDVKM. The CDR3 consists of 16 residues.

This chain links TRBV18 with TRBJ1-6, with 10 bases identical to TRBD1. The V and J ends lost 3 bases and 6 bases, in that order; junction bases with no gene match: 5. Germline CDR1 KGHSH, CDR2 LQKENI. CDR3 length equals 16 residues. The CDR3 spells CASSPRDRGSNSPLHF. The CDR3 nucleotides are TGTGCCAGCTCACCGCGGGACAGGGGTTCTAATTCACCCCTCCACTTT.

The rearrangement joins TRBV11-2 to TRBJ2-3; the D gene is possibly TRBD1 (5 bases). Germline V gene data show CDR1 as SGHAT and CDR2 as FQNNGV. Trimming took off 4 bases at V and 0 bases at J, with 17 bases between the two ends. CDR3 length: 17 amino acids. This CDR3 reads CASSWGLGSASTDTQYF. Written as DNA, the CDR3 is TGTGCCAGCAGCTGGGGCTTGGGGTCAGCGAGCACAGATACGCAGTATTTT.